A single sample is the source of the 22 T cell receptor beta chains below, sequenced in a study of read filtering for tumor transcriptome and immune sequencing. The library was built from around 380 ng RNA with molecular barcoded adaptors for alpha/delta and beta/gamma chains. TCRdb called the reads again in MiXCR, with one record for every CDR3 protein. Counted here are approximately 50,000 distinct CDR3 sequences, 20% to 25% occurring once; the ten biggest clones make up 17%. The sample was a population of CD138-negative cells sorted from bone marrow. The origin of the receptors is a donor at least 40 years old with multiple myeloma.

This clonotype occurred many times. The chain combines TRBV12-3 or TRBV12-4 with TRBJ2-1; TRBD1 agrees at 9 bases. With 2 bases clipped from V and 8 bases from J, the junction kept 7 bases outside the gene matches. The CDR3 extends over 15 amino acids. The CDR3 reads CASSLMRTGDDEQFF. The CDR3 DNA is TGTGCCAGCAGTTTAATGAGGACAGGGGACGATGAGCAGTTCTTC.

Ten or more counts support this clonotype. The chain combines TRBV28 with TRBJ1-1, with D hard to call. CDR1 and CDR2 (germline): MDHEN, SYDVKM. Trimming pared 3 bases from V and 0 bases from J, leaving 8 bases between. The CDR3 extends over 14 amino acids. The CDR3 DNA reads TGTGCCAGCAGTTTCACCTCTATGAACACTGAAGCTTTCTTT. Protein sequence: CASSFTSMNTEAFF.

In its sample, this clonotype was seen a few times. This may be a read error: a much more frequent sequence differs by one nucleotide. The DNA of the CDR3 is TGCGCCAGCAGCTTCCGGACAGGGCGGGACACTGAAGCTTTCTTT. It encodes CASSFRTGRDTEAFF. The V and J genes are TRBV5-1 and TRBJ1-1; the match to TRBD1 covers 8 bases. Germline V lookup: CDR1 SGHRS, CDR2 YFSETQ. V shed 2 bases, J shed 3 bases, and the junction held 6 bases outside the gene matches. The CDR3 runs 15 residues.

This clonotype has ten or more counts. The rearrangement links TRBV7-9 to TRBJ2-1, with 10 bases that match TRBD2. The CDR3 spans 14 residues. Germline CDR1 is SEHNR and CDR2 is FQNEAQ (reference sequence). Unmatched junction bases numbered 7, after V lost 2 bases and J lost 12 bases. CDR3 nucleotide sequence: TGTGCCAGCAGCTTATCTAGCGGGAGAGTGGGGCAGTTCTTC. It yields the protein CASSLSSGRVGQFF.

As for this clonotype: This CDR3 is missing its conserved last phenylalanine or tryptophan, likely due to a read error. The gene calls are TRBV20-1 and TRBJ2-1; 12 bases agree with TRBD2. J gave up 9 bases and V 3 bases, and 9 bases lay outside the gene matches. This CDR3 region has 15 residues. Germline loops: CDR1 DFQATT, CDR2 SNEGSKA (reference sequence). CDR3: CSASGLAGGPGEQFC. CDR3 nucleotides: TGCAGTGCTAGCGGGCTAGCGGGAGGGCCGGGTGAGCAGTTCTGC.

As regards this clonotype: This may arise from a read error, as a much more abundant clone is one base away. The chain is built from TRBV6-2 or TRBV6-3 and TRBJ1-5; TRBD1 is a possible D gene (5 bases). Per the germline V gene, CDR1 is MNHEY and CDR2 is SVGEGT. This CDR3 contains 14 residues. The CDR3 nucleotides are TGTGCCAGCAGCCGCCGGGACGCCAATCAGCCCCAGCGTTTT. The encoded protein is CASSRRDANQPQRF.

This clonotype has ten or more counts. This rearrangement joins TRBV5-4 to TRBJ2-3; 10 bases are shared with TRBD2. The CDR3 spans 15 residues. CDR1 is SGHNT, CDR2 YYREEE, per germline (reference sequence). Trimming cost V 4 bases and J 5 bases; bases outside gene matches: 7. CDR3 in amino acids: CASSRTAGGVDTQYF. CDR3 DNA sequence: TGTGCCAGCAGCAGAACAGCGGGGGGGGTAGATACGCAGTATTTT. The complete variable domain, with remaining parts taken from reference TRBV5-4 and TRBJ2-3, reads ETGVTQSPTHLIKTRGQQVTLRCSSQSGHNTVSWYQQALGQGPQFIFQYYREEENGRGNFPPRFSGLQFPNYSSELNVNALELDDSALYLCASSRTAGGVDTQYFGPGTRLTVL.

This clonotype was seen many times. The CDR3 reads CASTPGRQGDTGELFF. The DNA for the CDR3 is TGTGCCAGCACCCCCGGCCGACAGGGCGATACCGGGGAGCTGTTTTTT. The chain recombines TRBV7-9 with TRBJ2-2, with 7 nucleotides matching TRBD1. Germline CDR1 is SEHNR and CDR2 is FQNEAQ (reference sequence). The CDR3 is 16 residues long. V trimming: 7 bases; J trimming: 5 bases; junction bases outside the gene matches: 13.

This clonotype occurred many times. The chain employs TRBV5-5 and TRBJ2-7, with unresolved D. V dropped 2 bases and J dropped 5 bases, with 23 bases sitting between them. From germline, CDR1 is SGHKS and CDR2 YYEKEE (reference sequence). The CDR3 is made up of 17 amino acids. The CDR3 spells CASSFGVGYDILDEQYF. For the CDR3, the DNA is TGTGCCAGCAGCTTTGGTGTGGGGTACGACATCCTGGACGAGCAGTACTTC.

This chain connects TRBV5-1 to TRBJ2-2, with TRBD2 identical over 13 bases. The germline CDR1 and CDR2 sequences are SGHRS and YFSETQ. Losses at the gene ends were 4 bases for V and 4 bases for J; bases not matched to a gene: 10. CDR3 length: 18 amino acids. CDR3 nucleotides: TGCGCCAGCAGCCCCGGGACTAGCGGGACATGGAGCACCGGGGAGCTGTTTTTT. The encoded protein is CASSPGTSGTWSTGELFF.

V is TRBV2 and J is TRBJ1-5; 12 bases are a match to TRBD1. CDR1 and CDR2 (germline): SNHLY, FYNNEI. This CDR3 contains 16 residues. Germline trimming cut 2 bases from V and 6 bases from J; bases unmatched to any gene: 5. CDR3 region: CASSETSGQGAQPQHF. DNA of the CDR3: TGTGCCAGCAGTGAAACGTCGGGACAGGGGGCTCAGCCCCAGCATTTT. Variable domain in full (rest from reference TRBV2 and TRBJ1-5): EPEVTQTPSHQVTQMGQEVILRCVPISNHLYFYWYRQILGQKVEFLVSFYNNEISEKSEIFDDQFSVERPDGSNFTLKIRSTKLEDSAMYFCASSETSGQGAQPQHFGDGTRLSIL.

This clonotype showed up many times. The rearrangement joins TRBV20-1 to TRBJ2-5, with D unresolved. Germline V gene sequence: CDR1 DFQATT, CDR2 SNEGSKA (reference sequence). The CDR3 spans 15 residues. V lost 3 bases, J lost 7 bases, and 21 bases lay in between. CDR3 in DNA: TGCAGTGCTAGTGAAGCACTACTCCACCCAGGGACCCAGTACTTC. Protein product: CSASEALLHPGTQYF.

The table lists this clonotype with many counts. This chain links TRBV7-2 with TRBJ1-1; the D is unclear. V dropped 0 bases and J dropped 4 bases, with 15 bases sitting between them. The germline V gene encodes CDR1 SGHTA and CDR2 FQGNSA. CDR3 length: 16 amino acids. CDR3 DNA sequence: TGTGCCAGCAGCTTAGCAGGCGGGGTTGGGAGCACTGAAGCTTTCTTT. It translates to CASSLAGGVGSTEAFF. Drawing the rest from reference TRBV7-2 and TRBJ1-1, the complete variable domain is GAGVSQSPSNKVTEKGKDVELRCDPISGHTALYWYRQSLGQGLEFLIYFQGNSAPDKSGLPSDRFSAERTGGSVSTLTIQRTQQEDSAVYLCASSLAGGVGSTEAFFGQGTRLTVV.

As regards this clonotype: Mismatch with germline at one junction end may stem from a read error. The V gene is TRBV29-1, the J gene TRBJ2-1; weak D call: TRBD1 (6 bases). Germline assignment: CDR1 SQVTM and CDR2 ANQGSEA. This CDR3 is built from 13 residues. CDR3 protein: CSVADRMNNERYF. The CDR3 bases are TGCAGCGTTGCGGACAGAATGAACAATGAGCGGTACTTC.

The table lists this clonotype with many counts. The chain has TRBV11-3 and TRBJ2-5; 8 nucleotides match TRBD2. The CDR3 is 16 amino acids. Germline trimming cut 4 bases from V and 1 base from J; bases unmatched to any gene: 8. The germline gives CDR1 SGHNT, CDR2 YENEEA. The CDR3 loop is CASSSQSRGGQETQYF. The CDR3 DNA is TGTGCCAGCAGCTCCCAGAGCCGGGGGGGCCAAGAGACCCAGTACTTC.

Comment on this clonotype: Being one base from a much bigger clone, this may be a read error. The chain uses TRBV3-1 and TRBJ2-7; D remains ambiguous. Trimming cost V 9 bases and J 2 bases, with 14 bases left between them. Germline CDR1 reads LGHDT; CDR2 reads YNNKEL (reference sequence). CDR3 length: 13 amino acids. CDR3: CASLRSRTYEQYF. CDR3 DNA sequence: TGTGCCAGTTTGAGGAGCAGAACCTACGAGCAGTACTTC.

Comments on this clonotype: A much larger clone differs by one base, so this may be a read error. The V call is TRBV28, the J call TRBJ1-1; D is undetermined. The CDR3 has 13 amino acids. Germline V gene sequence: CDR1 MDHEN, CDR2 SYDVKM. V lost 5 bases, J lost 0 bases, and 7 bases lay in between. The DNA for the CDR3 is TGTGCCAGCAGTGAAGGGATGAACACTGAAGCTTTCTTT. Protein: CASSEGMNTEAFF.

This clonotype occurred many times. The V call is TRBV6-5, the J call TRBJ1-1; D not resolved. The CDR3 has 13 residues. From germline, CDR1 is MNHEY and CDR2 SVGAGI. Trimming removed 2 bases from V and 0 bases from J, with 4 bases in between. CDR3 DNA: TGTGCCAGCAGTTACGACCTGAACACTGAAGCTTTCTTT. Translation: CASSYDLNTEAFF.

V and J are TRBV7-8 and TRBJ1-5; D not resolved. V was cut by 1 base and J by 2 bases, with 9 bases left in between. CDR3 length equals 15 residues. CDR1 and CDR2 from the germline V gene are SGHVS and FQNEAQ. CDR3 bases: TGTGCCAGCAGCTTAGTTCCTTCTGGCAATCAGCCCCAGCATTTT. Encoded protein: CASSLVPSGNQPQHF.

Written as DNA, the CDR3 is TGCAGCCCCGTAGCGGGAGATTTTAGAAACATTCAGTACTTC. Protein sequence: CSPVAGDFRNIQYF. The V call is TRBV20-1, the J call TRBJ2-4; 9 bases match TRBD2. The length of the CDR3 is 14 residues. Germline lookup yields CDR1 DFQATT and CDR2 SNEGSKA (reference sequence).

Concerning this clonotype: Just one base apart from a much larger clone, this may be a read error. V is TRBV28 and J is TRBJ2-7, with unresolved D. The CDR3 runs 14 residues. CDR1 MDHEN and CDR2 SYDVKM come from the germline V gene. In DNA form, the CDR3 reads TGTGCCAGCAGTTTTATCGGAAGCTCCTTCGAGCAGTACTTC. Translated, it gives CASSFIGSSFEQYF.

This clonotype was observed many times. The chain combines TRBV10-1 with TRBJ1-6; 7 bases are shared with TRBD1. J was trimmed by 7 bases and V by 5 bases; bases with no gene match: 5. The CDR3 is made up of 14 amino acids. Germline loops: CDR1 WNHNN, CDR2 SYGVQD (reference sequence). The CDR3 DNA reads TGCGCCAGCAGTTCGGGACAGAAAAATTCACCCCTCCACTTT. It is translated as CASSSGQKNSPLHF.